The entry below gives a single T cell receptor (beta chain) sequence along with its context. This sample was included in a study of T cell changes during pregnancy in multiple sclerosis. Germline loops: CDR1 MGHRA, CDR2 YSYEKL. V was cut by 1 base and J by 5 bases, with 12 bases left in between. CDR3 length equals 15 residues. Profiling relied on immunoSEQ multiplex PCR, and the TCRdb table lists in-frame clones only, not all of them. This sample yields tens of thousands of clones, of which 93% are seen a single time; 2.5% belongs to the top ten. This sequence joins TRBV4-1 and TRBJ2-1; D might be TRBD2 (6 bases). This TCR came from a female donor with multiple sclerosis, enrolled in a pregnancy study. The source was peripheral blood, collected in the second trimester of pregnancy. CDR3 loop: CASSQVGGGNNEQFF. Written as DNA, the CDR3 is TGCGCCAGCAGCCAAGTGGGTGGGGGGAACAATGAGCAGTTCTTC.